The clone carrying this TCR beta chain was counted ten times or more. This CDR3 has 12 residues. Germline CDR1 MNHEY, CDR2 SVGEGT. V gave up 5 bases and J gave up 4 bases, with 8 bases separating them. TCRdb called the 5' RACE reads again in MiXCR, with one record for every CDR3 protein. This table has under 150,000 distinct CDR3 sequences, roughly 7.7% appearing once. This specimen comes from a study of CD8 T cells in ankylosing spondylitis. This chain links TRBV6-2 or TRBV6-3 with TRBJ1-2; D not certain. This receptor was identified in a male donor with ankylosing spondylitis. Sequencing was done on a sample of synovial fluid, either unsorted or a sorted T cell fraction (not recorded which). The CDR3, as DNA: TGTGCCAGCAGTCGATCGACCTATGGCTACACCTTC. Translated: CASSRSTYGYTF.